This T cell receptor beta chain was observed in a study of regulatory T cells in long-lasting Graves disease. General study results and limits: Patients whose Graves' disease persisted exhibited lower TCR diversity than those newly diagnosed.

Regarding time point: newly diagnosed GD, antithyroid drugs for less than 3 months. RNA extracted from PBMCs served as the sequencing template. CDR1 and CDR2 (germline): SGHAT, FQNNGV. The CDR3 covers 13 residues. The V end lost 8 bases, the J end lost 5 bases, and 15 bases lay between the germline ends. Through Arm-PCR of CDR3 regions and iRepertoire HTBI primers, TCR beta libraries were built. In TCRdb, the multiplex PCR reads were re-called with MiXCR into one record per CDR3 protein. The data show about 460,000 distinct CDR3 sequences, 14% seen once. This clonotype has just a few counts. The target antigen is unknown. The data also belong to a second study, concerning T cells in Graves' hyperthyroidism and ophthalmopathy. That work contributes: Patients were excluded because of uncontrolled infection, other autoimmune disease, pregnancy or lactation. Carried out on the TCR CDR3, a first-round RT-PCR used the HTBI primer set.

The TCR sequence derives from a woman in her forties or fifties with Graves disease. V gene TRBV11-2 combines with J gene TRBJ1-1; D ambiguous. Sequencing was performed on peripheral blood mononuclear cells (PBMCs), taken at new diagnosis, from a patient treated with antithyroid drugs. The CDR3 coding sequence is TGTGCCAGCGCCCGGGGAGTGGGGACTGAAGCTTTCTTT. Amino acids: CASARGVGTEAFF. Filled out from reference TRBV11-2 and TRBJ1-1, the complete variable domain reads EAGVAQSPRYKIIEKRQSVAFWCNPISGHATLYWYQQILGQGPKLLIQFQNNGVVDDSQLPKDRFSAERLKGVDSTLKIQPAKLEDSAVYLCASARGVGTEAFFGQGTRLTVV.